This is a list of T cell receptor beta chains from one sample in a study of CD8 T cells in Susac syndrome. TCRdb recomputed calls from the immunoSEQ multiplex PCR reads with MiXCR, one row per CDR3 protein. The table lists approximately 300,000 distinct CDR3 sequences, approximately 85% of them singletons. Sequencing used CD8+ T cells from PBMCs. The receptors come from a human donor with multiple sclerosis. The CDR3 runs from the conserved cysteine through the conserved F or W. A D gene is named only where the DNA matches it firmly. Clone size is shown for a subset of rows, as once, few, many or a class of expanded clone.

TRBV4-3	-	-	TRBJ1-1	CASSRLTGISVNTEAFF	TGCGCCAGCAGCCGGCTGACAGGAATTAGCGTGAACACTGAAGCTTTCTTT
TRBV7-9	few	TRBD2	TRBJ2-5	CASSSGLGAETQYF	TGTGCCAGCAGCTCCGGACTAGGAGCGGAGACCCAGTACTTC
TRBV5-6	few	-	TRBJ1-3	CASSFRVSGNTIYF	TGTGCCAGCAGCTTCAGGGTTAGCGGAAACACCATATATTTT
TRBV3-1	-	TRBD2	TRBJ2-1	CASSQEYWREVYNEQFF	TGTGCCAGCAGCCAAGAGTATTGGCGGGAGGTCTACAATGAGCAGTTCTTC
TRBV12-3/TRBV12-4	-	-	TRBJ2-1	CASSSSGIQFF	TGTGCCAGCAGCTCTTCCGGGATTCAGTTCTTC
TRBV11-2	few	-	TRBJ1-1	CASSLIGMNTEAFF	TGTGCCAGCAGTTTAATTGGCATGAACACTGAAGCTTTCTTT
TRBV7-8	-	-	TRBJ2-1	CASSLVYTALAVYNEQFF	TGTGCCAGCAGCTTAGTTTATACGGCTTTAGCGGTCTACAATGAGCAGTTCTTC
TRBV28	-	-	TRBJ1-1	CASSLLVTEAFF	TGTGCCAGCAGTTTATTGGTCACTGAAGCTTTCTTT
TRBV11-3	-	TRBD2	TRBJ2-1	CASSSRAGGNEQFF	TGTGCCAGCAGCTCGCGAGCGGGGGGCAATGAGCAGTTCTTC
TRBV20-1	once	TRBD2	TRBJ2-3	CSARALAGVVTDTQYF	TGCAGTGCTAGGGCTCTAGCGGGAGTGGTCACAGATACGCAGTATTTT
TRBV24-1	-	-	TRBJ2-5	CATSAPSTEGQETQYF	TGTGCCACCAGTGCCCCCTCGACGGAGGGACAAGAGACCCAGTACTTC
TRBV7-9	-	TRBD1	TRBJ1-1	CASIGDRRAEAFF	TGTGCCAGCATTGGGGACAGGCGGGCTGAAGCTTTCTTT
TRBV25-1	-	-	TRBJ1-5	CASSEFILNQPQHF	TGTGCCAGCAGTGAATTCATTCTGAATCAGCCCCAGCATTTT
TRBV6-2/TRBV6-3	few	TRBD2	TRBJ2-7	CASIEGLAGYEQYF	TGTGCCAGCATCGAAGGACTAGCGGGATACGAGCAGTACTTC
TRBV20-1	-	TRBD1	TRBJ1-2	CSASKDRVPYGYTF	TGCAGTGCTAGCAAGGACAGGGTGCCCTATGGCTACACCTTC
TRBV29-1	-	-	TRBJ1-1	CSVAPGAEYVEAFF	TGCAGCGTTGCGCCCGGGGCGGAGTACGTTGAAGCTTTCTTT
TRBV19	-	-	TRBJ1-2	CASSPSSGAGGYTF	TGTGCCAGTAGCCCAAGCAGCGGCGCGGGTGGCTACACCTTC
TRBV3-1	-	TRBD1	TRBJ2-7	CASSQGAGGYEQYF	TGTGCCAGCAGCCAAGGGGCAGGGGGCTACGAGCAGTACTTC
TRBV7-2	few	-	TRBJ1-2	CASSLDSGAFLNYGYTF	TGTGCCAGCAGCTTAGACTCCGGGGCCTTCCTTAACTATGGCTACACCTTC
TRBV28	-	TRBD1	TRBJ1-2	CASSLLGGSGYTF	TGTGCCAGCAGTTTGTTAGGGGGCAGTGGCTACACCTTC
TRBV27	-	TRBD2	TRBJ2-3	CASMLVVRWEGGTDTQYF	TGTGCCAGCATGCTGGTGGTTCGATGGGAGGGCGGGACAGATACGCAGTATTTT
TRBV6-1	few	TRBD1	TRBJ2-7	CASSWTGDEQYF	TGTGCCAGCAGTTGGACAGGAGACGAGCAGTACTTC